A single sample gave rise to the 21 T cell receptor beta chains below, sequenced in a study of blood T cell repertoires in COVID-19. TCRdb keeps only in-frame clones here, not all; method: immunoSEQ multiplex PCR. This table has 280,000 or so clones, over 75% appearing once. Sequencing was carried out using peripheral blood. The receptors were sampled from a human donor in a cohort sampled during active COVID-19.

The rearrangement links TRBV5-5 to TRBJ2-1; D is undetermined. V lost 4 bases and J lost 4, with 3 bases in between. The germline V gene encodes CDR1 SGHKS and CDR2 YYEKEE (reference sequence). The CDR3 loop spans 11 amino acids. The CDR3 DNA sequence: TGTGCCAGCAGCCCTTACAATGAGCAGTTCTTC. This gives the protein CASSPYNEQFF.

The gene calls are TRBV28 and TRBJ2-7, with 7 bases identical to TRBD2. After removal of 5 bases from V and 5 bases from J, the junction contained 15 bases not matched to a gene. Germline CDR1 and CDR2: MDHEN and SYDVKM. The CDR3 is 16 amino acids. The CDR3 DNA sequence: TGTGCCAGCAGTCGCCGGAAAGTCGGGAGGTTGAACGAGCAGTACTTC. As protein: CASSRRKVGRLNEQYF.

V and J are TRBV6-5 and TRBJ1-3; 11 bases line up with TRBD1. Germline assignment: CDR1 MNHEY and CDR2 SVGAGI. This CDR3 has 15 residues. After removal of 5 bases from V and 6 bases from J, the junction contained 6 bases not matched to a gene. The CDR3 sequence: CASSQDRGLVNTIYF. In nucleotides, the CDR3 is TGTGCCAGCAGTCAGGACAGGGGGCTTGTAAACACCATATATTTT.

This chain uses TRBV6-2 or TRBV6-3 with TRBJ2-7; 7 nucleotides align to TRBD2. CDR1 is MNHEY and CDR2 is SVGEGT in the germline V gene. Trimming took 0 bases from V and 3 from J; bases not matched to a gene: 8. This CDR3 comprises 16 residues. The CDR3 region has the DNA TGTGCCAGCAGTTACTCGTTGGGAGGGCCTCACTACGAGCAGTACTTC. It yields the protein CASSYSLGGPHYEQYF.

The rearrangement joins TRBV6-5 to TRBJ2-7; TRBD2 agrees at 7 bases. This CDR3 contains 14 residues. Germline loops: CDR1 MNHEY, CDR2 SVGAGI. J gave up 3 bases and V 5 bases, and 7 bases lay outside the gene matches. The CDR3 loop is CASSLAGESYEQYF. The CDR3, as DNA: TGTGCCAGCAGTCTCGCGGGAGAGAGCTACGAGCAGTACTTC.

In DNA, the CDR3 is TGTGCCAGCAGCTTAAATTTTCACTCCAATGAGCAGTTCTTC. The encoded protein is CASSLNFHSNEQFF. The rearrangement joins TRBV7-3 to TRBJ2-1; D uncertain. CDR1 is SGHTA and CDR2 is FQGTGA in the germline V gene. V lost 1 base and J lost 6, with 10 bases in between. The CDR3 loop spans 14 amino acids. The full variable domain, its missing parts supplied by reference TRBV7-3 and TRBJ2-1, is GAGVSQTPSNKVTEKGKYVELRCDPISGHTALYWYRQSLGQGPEFLIYFQGTGAADDSGLPNDRFFAVRPEGSVSTLKIQRTERGDSAVYLCASSLNFHSNEQFFGPGTRLTVL.

V and J are TRBV4-2 and TRBJ2-2; D perhaps matches TRBD1 (5 bases). CDR3 length: 16 amino acids. Per germline, CDR1 LGHNA and CDR2 YNFKEQ. V was trimmed by 4 bases and J by 5 bases, leaving 17 bases between them. Here the CDR3 DNA reads TGTGCCAGCAGCCCCGATCAGGGCCCTGGAACCGGGGAGCTGTTTTTT. Translation gives CASSPDQGPGTGELFF.

V gene TRBV3-1 (or the pseudogene TRBV3-2) combines with J gene TRBJ1-4, with TRBD1 as a possible D gene (5 bases). V was pared by 5 bases and J by 4 bases, with 14 bases between. This CDR3 comprises 15 residues. Germline loops: CDR1 LGHDT, CDR2 YNNKEL (reference sequence). CDR3 amino acids: CASSLETANNEKLFF. The CDR3 region has the DNA TGTGCCAGCAGCTTGGAGACAGCGAATAATGAAAAACTGTTTTTT.

The chain joins TRBV7-9 to TRBJ2-2; D is ambiguous. V lost 6 bases and J lost 5, with 13 bases in between. The CDR3 totals 14 residues. CDR1 is SEHNR, CDR2 FQNEAQ, per germline (reference sequence). The CDR3: CASSDKSWTGELFF. The DNA for the CDR3 is TGTGCCAGCAGTGATAAAAGCTGGACCGGGGAGCTGTTTTTT.

The chain carries TRBV14 and TRBJ1-5; 10 positions agree with TRBD1. V lost 1 base and J lost 6; bases outside the gene matches: 12. This CDR3 spans 18 amino acids. Germline V gene sequence: CDR1 SGHDN, CDR2 FVKESK. CDR3 sequence reads: CASSQGIRRDRGCQPQHF. CDR3 nucleotides: TGTGCCAGCAGCCAAGGGATCCGCCGGGACAGGGGTTGTCAGCCCCAGCATTTT.

This chain uses TRBV5-6 with TRBJ1-6; D gene unclear. This CDR3 is 15 amino acids long. Germline CDR1 and CDR2: SGHDT and YYEEEE. Between the trimmed V and J ends, which lost 1 base and 10 bases, there was a span of 15 bases. This CDR3 reads CASSLRGSYWSPLHF. CDR3 bases: TGTGCCAGCAGCTTGCGGGGAAGCTATTGGTCACCCCTCCACTTT. The complete variable domain, with remaining parts taken from reference TRBV5-6 and TRBJ1-6, reads DAGVTQSPTHLIKTRGQQVTLRCSPKSGHDTVSWYQQALGQGPQFIFQYYEEEERQRGNFPDRFSGHQFPNYSSELNVNALLLGDSALYLCASSLRGSYWSPLHFGNGTRLTVT.

The genes are TRBV28 and TRBJ2-7; 8 positions agree with TRBD1. Germline CDR1 is MDHEN and CDR2 is SYDVKM. V was clipped by 8 bases and J by 3 bases; unmatched bases: 12. The CDR3 extends over 15 amino acids. CDR3 sequence (DNA): TGTGCCAGCCGTCGGCGGACAGGGTCCCTCTACGAGCAGTACTTC. It specifies CASRRRTGSLYEQYF.

This chain joins TRBV28 and TRBJ2-7; possible D gene TRBD2, 5 bases. Between the trimmed V and J ends, which lost 2 bases and 2 bases, there was a span of 19 bases. There are 17 residues in the CDR3. Germline CDR1 is MDHEN and CDR2 is SYDVKM. This CDR3 reads CASSLLPLGAGTYEQYF. The CDR3 DNA reads as TGTGCCAGCAGTTTACTCCCACTAGGAGCTGGAACCTACGAGCAGTACTTC.

The rearrangement joins TRBV7-9 to TRBJ2-7; 7 bases line up with TRBD2. This CDR3 is 16 amino acids long. Trimming removed 1 base from V and 4 bases from J; junction bases left unmatched: 10. Germline V CDR1 and CDR2: SEHNR, FQNEAQ (reference sequence). The CDR3 region is CASSLVPRAGYYEQYF. The CDR3 coding sequence is TGTGCCAGCAGCTTAGTACCTAGAGCGGGATATTACGAGCAGTACTTC.

The rearrangement joins TRBV28 to TRBJ1-5, with D possibly matching TRBD1 (5 bases). The V end was cut by 7 bases, the J end by 0 bases, with 13 bases between. Germline V gene data show CDR1 as MDHEN and CDR2 as SYDVKM. This CDR3 contains 15 residues. The CDR3 loop reads CASTTGGLSNQPQHF. CDR3 sequence (DNA): TGTGCCAGCACCACGGGGGGACTTAGCAATCAGCCCCAGCATTTT.

The rearrangement uses TRBV7-2 and TRBJ1-5; a possible D gene is TRBD1 (6 bases). The germline V gene encodes CDR1 SGHTA and CDR2 FQGNSA. This CDR3 comprises 14 residues. With 4 bases removed from V and 11 bases from J, the gap between germline ends came to 18 bases. CDR3 bases: TGTGCCAGCAGCTCCGGACAGCCGGTAATCTCCCAGCATTTT. It translates to CASSSGQPVISQHF.

A single count supports this clone. The chain couples TRBV5-1 to TRBJ2-1; 9 bases fit TRBD2. Unmatched junction bases numbered 6, after V lost 0 bases and J lost 8 bases. Germline assignment: CDR1 SGHRS and CDR2 YFSETQ. The CDR3 is 15 residues long. The DNA of the CDR3 is TGCGCCAGCAGCTTGGTTCTAGCGGGGCGGGATGAGCAGTTCTTC. Protein product: CASSLVLAGRDEQFF.

The J gene is TRBJ1-2, the V gene TRBV6-5, with 8 bases fitting TRBD1. From germline, CDR1 is MNHEY and CDR2 SVGAGI. The length of the CDR3 is 13 residues. With V trimmed by 6 bases and J by 8 bases, 8 bases remained unmatched. DNA for the CDR3: TGTGCCAGCAGCCAAGGGACAGGTGGGGGCTACACCTTC. This sequence encodes CASSQGTGGGYTF.

V and J are TRBV19 and TRBJ2-3; the match to TRBD1 covers 8 bases. This CDR3 comprises 13 residues. Germline CDR1 LNHDA, CDR2 SQIVND (reference sequence). With 3 bases clipped from V and 5 bases from J, the junction kept 1 base outside the gene matches. The CDR3 region has the DNA TGTGCCAGTAGTATCGGACAGGGAGATACGCAGTATTTT. Encoded protein: CASSIGQGDTQYF.

This chain connects TRBV5-1 to TRBJ2-3; 9 positions match TRBD2. In germline, CDR1 is SGHRS, CDR2 YFSETQ. Trimming took 4 bases from V and 4 from J; bases not matched to a gene: 4. This CDR3 contains 14 residues. The DNA of the CDR3 is TGCGCCAGCAGCCCAATAGCGGGAGCAGATACGCAGTATTTT. Protein: CASSPIAGADTQYF.

The chain couples TRBV6-2 or TRBV6-3 to TRBJ1-5; D is perhaps TRBD1 (6 bases). This CDR3 comprises 19 residues. Germline values: CDR1 MNHEY, CDR2 SVGEGT. V lost 0 bases, J lost 0 bases, and 18 bases lay in between. The CDR3 sequence: CASSYSMVGGLSSNQPQHF. Written as DNA, the CDR3 is TGTGCCAGCAGTTACTCGATGGTCGGGGGGCTGAGTAGCAATCAGCCCCAGCATTTT.